This TCR beta chain originates from a study of blood T cell repertoires in COVID-19. Study context: COVID-19 samples from acute and convalescent phases originated in the United States, Italy and Spain. PBMCs, B-cell-depleted T cells, or T cells provided the cDNA or gDNA that made up the material.

This clone was observed a handful of times. CDR3 size: 16 residues. Germline trimming cut 2 bases from V and 5 bases from J; bases unmatched to any gene: 4. CDR1 is SGHNT, CDR2 YYREEE, per germline (reference sequence). Original methodology: Amplification with reference gene primers provided the estimates of nucleated cell counts. The data were produced by immunoSEQ multiplex PCR, yet TCRdb's version contains in-frame clones alone and is incomplete. The DNA gave D and trimming, while V, J and clone size come from that table. This table holds 90,000 to 100,000 clones, 70% to 90% found once. This receptor was taken from a man in his 70s with acute or convalescent COVID-19. Material: peripheral blood. The V call is TRBV5-4, the J call TRBJ1-6, with 10 positions matching TRBD1. This CDR3 is CASSFWTGGNNSPLHF. For the CDR3, the DNA is TGTGCCAGCAGCTTCTGGACAGGGGGTAATAATTCACCCCTCCACTTT.